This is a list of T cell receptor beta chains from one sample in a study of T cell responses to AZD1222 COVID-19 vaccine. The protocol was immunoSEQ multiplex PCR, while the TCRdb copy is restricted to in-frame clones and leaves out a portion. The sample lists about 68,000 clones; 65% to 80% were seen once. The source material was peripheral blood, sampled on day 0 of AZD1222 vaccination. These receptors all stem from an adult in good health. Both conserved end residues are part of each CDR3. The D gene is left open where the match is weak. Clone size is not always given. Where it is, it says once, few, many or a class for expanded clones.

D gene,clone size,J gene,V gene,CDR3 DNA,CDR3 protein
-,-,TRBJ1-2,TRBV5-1,TGCGCCAGCAGCTTGGCCGGTAGGGGAGAAGATGGCTACACCTTC,CASSLAGRGEDGYTF
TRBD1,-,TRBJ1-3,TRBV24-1,TGTGCCCCCACCCCCATATCCAGGGGGAAATCGGGAAACACCATATATTTT,CAPTPISRGKSGNTIYF
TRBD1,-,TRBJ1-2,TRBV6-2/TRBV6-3,TGTGCCAGCAGTTACGGGACAGTGAACTATGGCTACACCTTC,CASSYGTVNYGYTF
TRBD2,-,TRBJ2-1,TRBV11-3,TGTGCCAGCAGCTTCCTAGCGGGGGGGTACAATGAGCAGTTCTTC,CASSFLAGGYNEQFF
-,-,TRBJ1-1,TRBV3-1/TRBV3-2,TGTGCCAGCAGCCAAATCGTGGAGCGGGGGGAAGCTTTCTTT,CASSQIVERGEAFF
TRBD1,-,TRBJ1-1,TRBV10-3,TGTGCCATCAGTGAGACCGGACAGGGGAACACTGAAGCTTTCTTT,CAISETGQGNTEAFF
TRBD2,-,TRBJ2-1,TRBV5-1,TGCGCCAGCAGCTTCGGGGGGAGCTCCTACAATGAGCAGTTCTTC,CASSFGGSSYNEQFF
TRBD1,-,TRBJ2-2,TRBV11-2,TGTGCCAGCACCTTAGAAGCGACAGGGTCCACCGGGGAGCTGTTTTTT,CASTLEATGSTGELFF
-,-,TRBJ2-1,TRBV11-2,TGTGCCAGCAGCCCCCTAACAGGGTACAATGAGCAGTTCTTC,CASSPLTGYNEQFF
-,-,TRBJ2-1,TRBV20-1,TGCAGTGCTCGTGAGTACAATGAGCAGTTCTTC,CSAREYNEQFF
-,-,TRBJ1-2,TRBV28,TGTGCCAGCAGTTCGCAACCCGGGGGAATGTATGGCTACACCTTC,CASSSQPGGMYGYTF
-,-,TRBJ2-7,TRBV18,TGTGCCAGCTCGCCAAAAGGGTCAGGGTCCGAGCAGTACTTC,CASSPKGSGSEQYF
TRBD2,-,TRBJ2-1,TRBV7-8,TGTGCCAGCACCCTATTCGGGGGGAAGCTCAATGAGCAGTTCTTC,CASTLFGGKLNEQFF
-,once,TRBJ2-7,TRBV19,TGTGCCAGTAGTATTTCGGGGGGCAGCTCCTACGAGCAGTACTTC,CASSISGGSSYEQYF
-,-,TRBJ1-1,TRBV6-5,TGTGCCAGCAGAACAGGGTCGAACACTGAAGCTTTCTTT,CASRTGSNTEAFF
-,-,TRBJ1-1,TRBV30,TGTGCCTGGAGTGTACTAGGGCAGATGAACACTGAAGCTTTCTTT,CAWSVLGQMNTEAFF
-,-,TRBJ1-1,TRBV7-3,TGTGCCAGCAGCCCCGACGGCGGGACCATGAACACTGAAGCTTTCTTT,CASSPDGGTMNTEAFF
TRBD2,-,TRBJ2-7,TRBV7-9,TGTGCCAGCAGCTCAGGAACTAGCGGGGGTCACTACGAGCAGTACTTC,CASSSGTSGGHYEQYF
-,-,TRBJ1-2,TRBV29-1,TGCAGCGTTGGTCAGGATGGCTACACCTTC,CSVGQDGYTF
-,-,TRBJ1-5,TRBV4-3,TGCGCCAGCAGCCAAGGGACAGAAAGGAGCAATCAGCCCCAGCATTTT,CASSQGTERSNQPQHF
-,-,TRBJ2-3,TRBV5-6,TGTGCCAGCAGCCGCGGAGCCGAATCCTTCACAGATACGCAGTATTTT,CASSRGAESFTDTQYF
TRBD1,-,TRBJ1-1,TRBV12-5,TGTGCTAGTGGTCCCGGTCCGGGACAGGGGCCGAACACTGAAGCTTTCTTT,CASGPGPGQGPNTEAFF
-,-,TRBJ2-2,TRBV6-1,TGTGCCAGCAGTGAAGCCCGGGCAAAAAACACCGGGGAGCTGTTTTTT,CASSEARAKNTGELFF
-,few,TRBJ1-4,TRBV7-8,TGTGCCAGCATGGCAGGGATTCCCAACCATGCAACTAATGAAAAACTGTTTTTT,CASMAGIPNHATNEKLFF
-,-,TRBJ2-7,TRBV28,TGTGCCAGCCGGACCCCGGGGGGCCCTGTCTACGAGCAGTACTTC,CASRTPGGPVYEQYF
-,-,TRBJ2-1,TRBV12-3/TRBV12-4,TGTGCCAGCAGCCAACCCGCCGGGGATGAGCAGTTCTTC,CASSQPAGDEQFF
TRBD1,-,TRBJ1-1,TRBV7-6,TGTGCCAGCAGCCAAGGGACAGGGGGCGTCGGCTACCAGAACACTGAAGCTTTCTTT,CASSQGTGGVGYQNTEAFF
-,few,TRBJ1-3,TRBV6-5,TGTGCCAGCAGTTCGGGAGCAAACACCATATATTTT,CASSSGANTIYF
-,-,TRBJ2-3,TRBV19,TGTGCCAGTAGTATGGGACCCCCCGGCCCAATCCCAGATACGCAGTATTTT,CASSMGPPGPIPDTQYF
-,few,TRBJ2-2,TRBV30,TGTGCCTGGAGTAGGGGGATCGCGAACACCGGGGAGCTGTTTTTT,CAWSRGIANTGELFF
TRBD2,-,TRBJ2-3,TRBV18,TGTGCCAGCTCATCAAAAAAGCGACTAGCGGCATTTAGCACAGATACGCAGTATTTT,CASSSKKRLAAFSTDTQYF
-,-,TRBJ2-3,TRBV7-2,TGTGCCAGCAGCTCAACGGGTTATAGCACAGATACGCAGTATTTT,CASSSTGYSTDTQYF
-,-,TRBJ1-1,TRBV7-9,TGTGCCAGCAGGATTGGAGATGGGGCGGACACTGAAGCTTTCTTT,CASRIGDGADTEAFF
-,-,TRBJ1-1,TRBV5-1,TGCGCCAGCAGCTTGGAGGCAGGGTACACTGAAGCTTTCTTT,CASSLEAGYTEAFF
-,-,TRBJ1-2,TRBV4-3,TGCGCCAGCAGCCACCAGGGTAGTTTAAGTGGCTACACCTTC,CASSHQGSLSGYTF
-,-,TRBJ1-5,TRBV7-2,TGTGCCAGCAGCTTCTCAGGTATCAATCAGCCCCAGCATTTT,CASSFSGINQPQHF
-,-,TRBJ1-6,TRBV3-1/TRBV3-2,TGTGCCAGCAGCCAAGTTGCTCAATCCAGGGGTTCACCCCTCCACTTT,CASSQVAQSRGSPLHF
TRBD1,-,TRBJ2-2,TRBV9,TGTGCCAGCAGCGGAGACAGGGGCCCGAACACCGGGGAGCTGTTTTTT,CASSGDRGPNTGELFF
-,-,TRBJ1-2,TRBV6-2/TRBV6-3,TGTGCCAGCAGTGCCGGGACAACCTATGGCTACACCTTC,CASSAGTTYGYTF
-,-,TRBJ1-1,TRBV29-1,TGCAGCGCCCATTTAGCGCTGAACACTGAAGCTTTCTTT,CSAHLALNTEAFF